This T cell receptor (beta chain) was found in a study of blood T cells in healthy people across ages. Study observations and caveats: Higher naive T cell percentage went strongly together with higher TCR beta diversity.

The authors ran a second PCR of about 7 to 11 cycles using a sample-barcoded 5' primer and a J-beta primer mix. A single record per CDR3 protein comes from TCRdb applying MiXCR to the 5' RACE reads. The sample lists about 780,000 distinct CDR3 sequences; approximately 24% were seen once. Looked up from germline, CDR1 is SGHAT and CDR2 is FQNNGV. The CDR3 runs to 15 residues. V was clipped by 5 bases and J by 3 bases, with 13 bases between them. This clonotype was seen a few times. The antigen is not known. The same specimen was also included in a second study, on T cells of mothers and their children.

The receptor was isolated from a boy aged 5-17 years in good health. The material sequenced was blood. The chain uses TRBV11-2 and TRBJ2-2; D may be TRBD2 (6 bases). Written as DNA, the CDR3 is TGTGCCAGCAGCCGAGCGGGTTTCGACACCGGGGAGCTGTTTTTT. This codes for CASSRAGFDTGELFF.